Shown below are 21 T cell receptor beta chains from a single sample sequenced in a study of blood T cell repertoires in COVID-19. The protocol was immunoSEQ multiplex PCR, while the TCRdb copy is restricted to in-frame clones and leaves out a portion. The sample yields some 48,000 clones, around 82% seen once. Material: peripheral blood. These receptors came from a human donor in a cohort sampled during active COVID-19.

The chain combines TRBV7-9 with TRBJ1-1, with D hard to call. The germline V gene has CDR1 SEHNR and CDR2 FQNEAQ (reference sequence). V was trimmed by 3 bases and J by 6 bases, leaving 5 bases between them. There are 11 residues in the CDR3. In nucleotides, the CDR3 is TGTGCCAGCAGCTTTGGAGCTGAAGCTTTCTTT. Translating gives CASSFGAEAFF.

The V gene is TRBV19, the J gene TRBJ2-7; a weak D match, TRBD1 (5 bases). Germline assignment: CDR1 LNHDA and CDR2 SQIVND (reference sequence). The CDR3 sequence is 13 residues long. Trimming took off 5 bases at V and 3 bases at J, with 11 bases between the two ends. CDR3 nucleotides: TGTGCCAGTAGTTTCGGACAAAACTACGAGCAGTACTTC. Translating it yields CASSFGQNYEQYF.

The chain employs TRBV7-9 and TRBJ2-7, with D perhaps TRBD1 (5 bases). There are 15 residues in the CDR3. V was clipped by 5 bases and J by 0 bases, with 14 bases between them. Germline values: CDR1 SEHNR, CDR2 FQNEAQ (reference sequence). CDR3: CASSKALDSSYEQYF. The CDR3 coding sequence is TGTGCCAGCAGCAAGGCGCTTGACAGCTCCTACGAGCAGTACTTC.

This chain joins TRBV24-1 and TRBJ2-1; TRBD1 agrees at 7 bases. The germline gives CDR1 KGHDR, CDR2 SFDVKD. After removal of 4 bases from V and 0 bases from J, the junction contained 8 bases not matched to a gene. The CDR3 has 17 amino acids. The CDR3 is CATSDPIRGTSYNEQFF. CDR3 nucleotide sequence: TGTGCCACCAGTGACCCAATCAGGGGGACCTCCTACAATGAGCAGTTCTTC.

The chain carries TRBV27 and TRBJ2-2; 8 bases are shared with TRBD2. The CDR3 extends over 15 amino acids. Germline trimming cut 8 bases from V and 3 bases from J; bases unmatched to any gene: 8. Germline V gene sequence: CDR1 MNHEY, CDR2 SMNVEV (reference sequence). In DNA form, the CDR3 reads TGTGCCAGCGGCCGGGGGGGGTGGGACACCGGGGAGCTGTTTTTT. Amino acid sequence: CASGRGGWDTGELFF.

The V gene is TRBV28, the J gene TRBJ2-7; perhaps TRBD1 as D (5 bases). Germline V gene sequence: CDR1 MDHEN, CDR2 SYDVKM. The germline V and J ends were trimmed by 7 bases and 6 bases, with 13 bases remaining between them. The CDR3 covers 12 residues. The CDR3 nucleotides read TGTGCCAGCAATTTGGGGCGGAGCGAGCAGTACTTC. This sequence encodes CASNLGRSEQYF. The whole variable domain, remainder taken from reference TRBV28 and TRBJ2-7, is DVKVTQSSRYLVKRTGEKVFLECVQDMDHENMFWYRQDPGLGLRLIYFSYDVKMKEKGDIPEGYSVSREKKERFSLILESASTNQTSMYLCASNLGRSEQYFGPGTRLTVT.

V usage is TRBV19 and J usage is TRBJ2-3; possible D gene TRBD2, 5 bases. The CDR3 is made up of 13 amino acids. In germline, CDR1 is LNHDA, CDR2 SQIVND (reference sequence). V lost 9 bases and J 6 bases, leaving 16 bases between the germline ends. CDR3 in amino acids: CASNIGGSDTQYF. CDR3 coding DNA: TGTGCCAGCAACATTGGAGGTTCGGATACGCAGTATTTT. Filled out from reference TRBV19 and TRBJ2-3, the complete variable domain reads DGGITQSPKYLFRKEGQNVTLSCEQNLNHDAMYWYRQDPGQGLRLIYYSQIVNDFQKGDIAEGYSVSREKKESFPLTVTSAQKNPTAFYLCASNIGGSDTQYFGPGTRLTVL.

This clone has just a few counts. The chain employs TRBV7-8 and TRBJ1-4; D not resolved. CDR1 SGHVS and CDR2 FQNEAQ come from the germline V gene. This CDR3 has 12 amino acids. Trimming left V 2 bases short and J 8 bases short, with 6 bases between. DNA of the CDR3: TGTGCCAGCAGCTTACAGGCGGAAAAACTGTTTTTT. This gives the protein CASSLQAEKLFF.

V is TRBV18 and J is TRBJ2-3; TRBD2 aligns across 13 bases. This CDR3 spans 16 amino acids. Germline CDR1 is KGHSH and CDR2 is LQKENI. Losses at the gene ends were 3 bases for V and 4 bases for J; bases not matched to a gene: 4. Here the CDR3 DNA reads TGTGCCAGCTCACCCGGGACTAGCGGGGACGCAGATACGCAGTATTTT. Encoded protein: CASSPGTSGDADTQYF.

V and J are TRBV4-1 and TRBJ2-2; 12 bases align to TRBD2. Germline values: CDR1 MGHRA, CDR2 YSYEKL. Trimming at V came to 0 bases and at J to 2 bases, leaving 4 bases not matched to a gene. CDR3 length equals 18 residues. CDR3 DNA: TGCGCCAGCAGCCAAGAACTAGCGGGGGGCCCCAACACCGGGGAGCTGTTTTTT. Translating it yields CASSQELAGGPNTGELFF.

This chain uses TRBV25-1 with TRBJ1-4; TRBD1 matches 9 bases. From germline, CDR1 is MGHDK and CDR2 SYGVNS. V lost 5 bases to trimming and J lost 7 bases; unmatched junction nucleotides: 8. The CDR3 contains 15 residues. The CDR3 DNA follows: TGTGCCAGCAGTCCCCGGGACAGGGCTTTTGAAAAACTGTTTTTT. Its translation is CASSPRDRAFEKLFF.

The V and J genes are TRBV11-2 and TRBJ2-1; a possible D gene is TRBD1 (6 bases). The germline CDR1 and CDR2 sequences are SGHAT and FQNNGV. V was cut by 5 bases and J by 6 bases, with 11 bases left in between. This CDR3 region has 13 residues. As DNA, the CDR3 is TGTGCCAGCAGCGGGGACACCCTCAATGAGCAGTTCTTC. Protein: CASSGDTLNEQFF.

The sample holds one count of this clone. This chain connects TRBV18 to TRBJ2-2; unclear D gene. The CDR3 sequence is 13 residues long. Germline V gives CDR1 KGHSH, CDR2 LQKENI. The V and J ends lost 8 bases and 4 bases respectively, with 11 bases between them. The CDR3 DNA is TGTGCCAGCAAACTGTCTGGCACCGGGGAGCTGTTTTTT. Its protein is CASKLSGTGELFF.

Comment on this clone: The CDR3 end shows no conserved phenylalanine or tryptophan, and so a read error is likely. No DNA is shown, since the ends of the CDR3 on it are uncertain; the CDR3 is the one TCRdb lists. This sequence joins TRBV20-1 and TRBJ2-3; TRBD2, as called in the table, went unchecked against the DNA. Germline CDR1 is DFQATT and CDR2 is SNEGSKA (reference sequence). Termini included, the CDR3 measures 11 amino acids. CDR3 in amino acids: CSARDRATSML.

V gene TRBV19 combines with J gene TRBJ2-7, with TRBD2 matching over 11 bases. The germline V gene encodes CDR1 LNHDA and CDR2 SQIVND (reference sequence). The V gene end was trimmed by 5 bases and the J gene end by 2 bases; junction bases not matched to a gene: 2. There are 14 residues in the CDR3. CDR3 nucleotide sequence: TGTGCCAGTAGTGTAGCGGGGGGGCCCTACGAGCAGTACTTC. Amino acid sequence: CASSVAGGPYEQYF.

The chain uses TRBV4-2 and TRBJ2-3, with TRBD2 identical over 11 bases. V was pared by 0 bases and J by 6 bases, with 20 bases of the junction left unmatched. Germline assignment: CDR1 LGHNA and CDR2 YNFKEQ. This CDR3 contains 21 residues. The CDR3 DNA is TGTGCCAGCAGCCAAGAACTTGGGCTAGCGGGGGGCTTTCAGGCGGGGGATACGCAGTATTTT. Amino acids: CASSQELGLAGGFQAGDTQYF.

The chain links TRBV11-3 to TRBJ2-1; 8 nucleotides agree with TRBD2. Trimming removed 5 bases from V and 6 bases from J; junction bases left unmatched: 9. There are 15 residues in the CDR3. Looked up from germline, CDR1 is SGHNT and CDR2 is YENEEA. CDR3 coding DNA: TGTGCCAGCAGCCCCCGGGGGGGGGCTTTCAATGAGCAGTTCTTC. This encodes CASSPRGGAFNEQFF.

The CDR3 sequence is CASLPGTGTTEAFF. The DNA of the CDR3 is TGTGCCAGCCTCCCCGGGACAGGGACGACTGAAGCTTTCTTT. The chain combines TRBV28 with TRBJ1-1; 9 bases agree with TRBD1. This CDR3 spans 14 amino acids. CDR1 and CDR2 from the germline V gene are MDHEN and SYDVKM. V lost 8 bases, J lost 5 bases, and 9 bases stayed unmatched.

The chain uses TRBV25-1 and TRBJ1-4; possibly TRBD1 for D (5 bases). Trimming pared 7 bases from V and 9 bases from J, leaving 12 bases between. Germline V CDR1 and CDR2: MGHDK, SYGVNS. The CDR3 sequence is 12 residues long. CDR3 region: CASTAQDKKLFF. The CDR3 bases are TGTGCCAGCACGGCACAGGACAAAAAACTGTTTTTT.

Here the CDR3 reads CSASNGGNQPQHF. As DNA, the CDR3 is TGCAGTGCTAGTAACGGTGGCAATCAGCCCCAGCATTTT. The gene calls are TRBV20-1 and TRBJ1-5; D gene ambiguous. V was shortened by 3 bases and J by 2 bases, with 8 bases between the two germline ends. The CDR3 has 13 amino acids. Germline CDR1 and CDR2: DFQATT and SNEGSKA (reference sequence).

This clone was detected once. This rearrangement joins TRBV24-1 to TRBJ2-1; 9 nucleotides line up with TRBD2. The CDR3 is 16 residues long. The V gene's germline CDR1 is KGHDR and CDR2 SFDVKD. J gave up 9 bases and V 3 bases, and 11 bases lay outside the gene matches. The CDR3 region is CATSDRLSGGSGEQFF. DNA for the CDR3: TGTGCCACCAGTGATCGCCTAAGCGGGGGGTCAGGTGAGCAGTTCTTC.